The 13 T cell receptor beta chains given below trace back to one sample, sequenced in a study of follicular helper T cells after annual influenza vaccination. Noted time point: 2015-2016 season, 7 days after influenza vaccination. The repertoire was sequenced with immunoSEQ multiplex PCR; TCRdb's copy has only in-frame clones and lacks some. The table has 6,000 to 7,000 clones, roughly 90% seen once; the top ten hold less than 0.75%. The sample here was CXCR5+ CD38- circulating T follicular helper cells from blood, taken 7 days after influenza vaccination. As to subset: circulating Tfh, non-naive CD4+CXCR5+PD-1+ (ICOS+CD38+ or ICOS-CD38-). The receptors shown here come from an adult who received the influenza vaccine.

The chain joins TRBV5-1 to TRBJ2-3; no firm D call. With 5 bases removed from V and 0 bases from J, the gap between germline ends came to 10 bases. Per the germline V gene, CDR1 is SGHRS and CDR2 is YFSETQ. This CDR3 spans 14 amino acids. The chain's CDR3 is CASSPDSSTDTQYF. The CDR3 nucleotides are TGCGCCAGCAGTCCCGACTCAAGCACAGATACGCAGTATTTT. Full variable domain (missing parts from reference TRBV5-1 and TRBJ2-3): KAGVTQTPRYLIKTRGQQVTLSCSPISGHRSVSWYQQTPGQGLQFLFEYFSETQRNKGNFPGRFSGRQFSNSRSEMNVSTLELGDSALYLCASSPDSSTDTQYFGPGTRLTVL.

The V and J genes are TRBV6-1 and TRBJ2-7; D is unclear. Trimming took 6 bases from V and 1 from J, leaving 4 bases between them. The CDR3 contains 11 residues. The germline V gene encodes CDR1 MNHNS and CDR2 SASEGT. The CDR3 DNA sequence: TGTGCCAGCAGCCAATCCTACGAGCAGTACTTC. Residues: CASSQSYEQYF.

On this clone itself: Other nucleotide sequences from this sample produce the same CDR3. The chain carries TRBV15 and TRBJ2-5; TRBD2 might be the D (5 bases). V shed 1 base and J shed 2 bases, with 8 bases lying between them. CDR1 LNHNV and CDR2 YYDKDF come from the germline V gene (reference sequence). This CDR3 has 14 residues. The CDR3 loop is CATSRVRGQETQYF. CDR3 nucleotide sequence: TGTGCCACCAGCAGAGTCCGGGGACAAGAGACCCAGTACTTC.

This clone was seen a single time. One junction end does not reproduce the germline sequence, and a read error may be involved. This chain joins TRBV7-7 and TRBJ1-1, with TRBD1 identical over 8 bases. Germline V gene sequence: CDR1 SSHAT, CDR2 FNYEAQ (reference sequence). This CDR3 has 13 amino acids. The CDR3 loop reads CASSPRQGTEAFF. In DNA form, the CDR3 reads TGTGCTAGCAGCCCCCGACAGGGGACTGAAGCTTTCTTT.

This chain connects TRBV5-1 to TRBJ2-7; D remains unclear. Germline CDR1 is SGHRS and CDR2 is YFSETQ. V shed 2 bases and J shed 3 bases, with 9 bases lying between them. This CDR3 has 13 amino acids. The CDR3 DNA sequence: TGCGCCAGCAGCTTAAAACCCGACTACGAGCAGTACTTC. It specifies CASSLKPDYEQYF.

The chain is built from TRBV5-1 and TRBJ1-2, with a weak D call TRBD1 (5 bases). The V end was cut by 5 bases, the J end by 1 base, with 15 bases between. CDR1 SGHRS and CDR2 YFSETQ come from the germline V gene. This CDR3 spans 15 amino acids. The CDR3 nucleotides are TGCGCCAGCAGACTGGGGACGGGTGATAACTATGGCTACACCTTC. It yields the protein CASRLGTGDNYGYTF.

The genes are TRBV19 and TRBJ2-7, with TRBD2 matching 9 bases. The CDR3 covers 16 residues. The V segment lost 3 bases and the J segment 7 bases; nucleotides outside the gene matches: 13. Germline lookup yields CDR1 LNHDA and CDR2 SQIVND (reference sequence). CDR3 sequence: CASSMSRPAGGEEQYF. The CDR3 DNA sequence: TGTGCCAGTAGTATGAGTCGGCCAGCGGGAGGAGAAGAGCAGTACTTC.

The V call is TRBV5-4, the J call TRBJ2-7; 13 bases are a match to TRBD2. The germline CDR1 and CDR2 sequences are SGHNT and YYREEE (reference sequence). The CDR3 is made up of 15 amino acids. V was pared by 4 bases and J by 6 bases, with 7 bases of the junction left unmatched. The CDR3 nucleotides read TGTGCCAGCAGCCCGGGACTAGCGGGAAGACGCGAGCAGTACTTC. This codes for CASSPGLAGRREQYF.

This clone was counted only a few times. The genes are TRBV15 and TRBJ2-7; D perhaps matches TRBD2 (6 bases). V lost 5 bases and J lost 7, with 15 bases in between. CDR3 length equals 13 residues. Germline V gene lookup returns CDR1 LNHNV and CDR2 YYDKDF (reference sequence). CDR3 DNA sequence: TGTGCCACCAGCGAAGGGGCCGGAGGGGAGCAGTACTTC. Protein product: CATSEGAGGEQYF.

The CDR3 is CASTADGNTGELFF. The DNA of the CDR3 is TGTGCCAGCACCGCCGACGGAAACACCGGGGAGCTGTTTTTT. The V gene is TRBV6-5, the J gene TRBJ2-2; D ambiguous. Trimming took 7 bases from V and 2 from J, leaving 11 bases between them. Germline V CDR1 and CDR2: MNHEY, SVGAGI. The CDR3 covers 14 residues.

The rearrangement links TRBV15 to TRBJ2-7, with TRBD1 identical over 9 bases. With V trimmed by 0 bases and J by 6 bases, 6 bases remained unmatched. In germline, CDR1 is LNHNV, CDR2 YYDKDF (reference sequence). CDR3 length: 15 residues. The CDR3 spells CATSRDRGTGREQYF. DNA of the CDR3: TGTGCCACCAGCAGAGATAGGGGGACAGGGCGCGAGCAGTACTTC.

The rearrangement uses TRBV28 and TRBJ1-2; possibly TRBD1 for D (6 bases). The germline V gene has CDR1 MDHEN and CDR2 SYDVKM. The V end lost 11 bases, the J end lost 7 bases, and 29 bases lay between the germline ends. The CDR3 has 16 residues. The CDR3 sequence: CAVPGQAIGASAGYTF. For the CDR3, the DNA is TGTGCCGTGCCGGGACAAGCAATCGGTGCTTCCGCTGGCTACACCTTC.

The chain carries TRBV5-4 and TRBJ2-2, with no clear D. Trimming took off 2 bases at V and 2 bases at J, with 10 bases between the two ends. The CDR3 is 15 amino acids. Germline CDR1 and CDR2: SGHNT and YYREEE (reference sequence). The CDR3 nucleotides are TGTGCCAGCAGCTTTGGTCTAGACAACACCGGGGAGCTGTTTTTT. Amino acid sequence: CASSFGLDNTGELFF.